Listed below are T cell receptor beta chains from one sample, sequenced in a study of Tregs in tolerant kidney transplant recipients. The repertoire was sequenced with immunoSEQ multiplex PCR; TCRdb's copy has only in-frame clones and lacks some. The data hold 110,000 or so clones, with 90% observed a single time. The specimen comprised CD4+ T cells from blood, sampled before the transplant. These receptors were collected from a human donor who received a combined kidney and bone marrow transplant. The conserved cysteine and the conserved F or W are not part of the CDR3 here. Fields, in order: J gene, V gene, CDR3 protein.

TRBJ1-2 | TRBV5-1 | ASSSRTGSFNYGYT
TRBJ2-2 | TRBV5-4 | ASSLRGAGELF
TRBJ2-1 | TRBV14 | ASSQWDTPYNEQF
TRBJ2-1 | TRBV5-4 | ASSFPLV
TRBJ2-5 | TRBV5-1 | ASSPAGGWETQY
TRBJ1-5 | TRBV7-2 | ASSPLAGWNQPQH
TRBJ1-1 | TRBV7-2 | ASSLEVEIVNTEAF
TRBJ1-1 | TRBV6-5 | ASSPGQGNTEAF
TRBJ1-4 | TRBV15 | ATSRARGAANEKLF
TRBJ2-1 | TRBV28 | ASSLSVGWGQGNGEQF
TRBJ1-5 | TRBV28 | ASSYRGGDNQPQH
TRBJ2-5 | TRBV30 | AWSVGLADQETQY
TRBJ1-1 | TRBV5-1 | ASSLGTGGVLEAF
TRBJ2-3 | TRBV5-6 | ASSDSSRDTQY
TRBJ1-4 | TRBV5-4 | ASSGGTELF
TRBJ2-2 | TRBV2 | ASSDSAGQLF
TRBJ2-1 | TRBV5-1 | ASSLLSGSSYNEQF
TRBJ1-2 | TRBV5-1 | ASSPSRGGNGYT
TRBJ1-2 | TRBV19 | ASTTGNYGYT
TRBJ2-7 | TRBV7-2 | ASSWAQGTGITYEQY
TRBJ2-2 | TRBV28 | ASSLVQGSTGELF
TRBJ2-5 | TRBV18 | ASSPSYQETQY
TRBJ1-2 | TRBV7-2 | ASSPDRGSYGYT
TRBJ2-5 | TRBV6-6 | ASSYLDSKETQY
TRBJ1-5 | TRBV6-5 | ASSRGGRGNQPQH
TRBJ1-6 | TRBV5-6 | ASSPDRGLYNSPLH
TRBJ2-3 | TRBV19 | ASRPPSGRGADTQY
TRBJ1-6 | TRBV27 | ASSLSRDRVFNSPLH
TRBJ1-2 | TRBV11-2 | ASSLGPAAPGGGYT
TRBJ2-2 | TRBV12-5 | ASGLGGWNTGELF
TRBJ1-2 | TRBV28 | ASRQVQGTYT
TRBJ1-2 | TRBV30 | AWTGTALNYGYT
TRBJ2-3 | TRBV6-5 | ASSYSFLQGADTQY
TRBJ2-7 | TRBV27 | ASSFTRRAGAFSYEQY
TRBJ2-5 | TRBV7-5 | ARSSPKLAGCETQY
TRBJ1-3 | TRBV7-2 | ASSLRTGGGNTIY
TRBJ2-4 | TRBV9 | ASSVGSGKNIQY
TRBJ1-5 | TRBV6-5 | ASSFKAGGGNQPQH
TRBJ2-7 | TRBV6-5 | ASSYQSGRDYEQY
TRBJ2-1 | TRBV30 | AWSGGFTYNEQF
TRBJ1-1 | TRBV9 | ASSSGGQENTEAF
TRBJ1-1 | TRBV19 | ASSMTQGSTEAF